This T cell receptor beta chain came from a study of patients and donors after allogeneic stem cell transplantation. Germline CDR1 reads MNHNS; CDR2 reads SASEGT. The CDR3 extends over 13 amino acids. Trimming left V 6 bases short and J 7 bases short, with 15 bases between. TCRdb called the RT-PCR reads again in MiXCR, with one record for every CDR3 protein. This sample carries more than 75,000 distinct CDR3 sequences, around 5% of them seen once, and the ten largest clones take 2.6%. The clonotype was recovered from a human donor who was either an allogeneic HSCT recipient or a stem cell or donor lymphocyte infusion donor (not recorded which). It is not recorded whose cells these are; they may come from a transplant donor. The chain is built from TRBV6-1 and TRBJ2-5, with a tentative D call TRBD1 (5 bases). Specimen: blood, either unsorted or a sorted T cell fraction (not recorded which). CDR3 DNA: TGTGCCAGCAGCGCACAGGCTACTGGGACCCAGTACTTC. Translated: CASSAQATGTQYF.